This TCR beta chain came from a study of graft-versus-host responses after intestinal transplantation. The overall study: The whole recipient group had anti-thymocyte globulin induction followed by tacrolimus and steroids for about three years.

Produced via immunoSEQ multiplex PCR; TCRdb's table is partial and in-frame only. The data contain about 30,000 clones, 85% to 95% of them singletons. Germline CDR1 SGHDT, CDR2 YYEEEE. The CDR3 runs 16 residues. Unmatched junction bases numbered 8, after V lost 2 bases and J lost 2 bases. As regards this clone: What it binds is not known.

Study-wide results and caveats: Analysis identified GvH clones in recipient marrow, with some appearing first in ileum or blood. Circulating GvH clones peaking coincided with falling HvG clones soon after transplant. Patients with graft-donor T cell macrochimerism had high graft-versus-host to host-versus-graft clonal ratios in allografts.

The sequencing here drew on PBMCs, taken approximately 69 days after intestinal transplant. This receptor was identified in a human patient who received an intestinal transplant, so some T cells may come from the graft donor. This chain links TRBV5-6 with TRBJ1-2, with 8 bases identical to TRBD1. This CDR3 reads CASSFLQGVQNYGYTF. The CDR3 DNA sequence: TGTGCCAGCAGCTTCCTACAGGGGGTTCAAAACTATGGCTACACCTTC.